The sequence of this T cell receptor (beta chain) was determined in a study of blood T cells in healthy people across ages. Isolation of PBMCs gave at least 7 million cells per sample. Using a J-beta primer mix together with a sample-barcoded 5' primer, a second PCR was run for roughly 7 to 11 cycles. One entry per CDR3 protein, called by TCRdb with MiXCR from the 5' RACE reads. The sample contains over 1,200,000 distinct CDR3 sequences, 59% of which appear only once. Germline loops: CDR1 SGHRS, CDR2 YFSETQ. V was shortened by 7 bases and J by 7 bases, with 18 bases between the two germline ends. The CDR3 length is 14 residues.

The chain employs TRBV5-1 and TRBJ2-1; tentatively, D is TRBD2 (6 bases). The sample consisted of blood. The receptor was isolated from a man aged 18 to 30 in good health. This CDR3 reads CASERTRGRNEQFF. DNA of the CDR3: TGCGCCAGCGAAAGGACTCGGGGGAGGAATGAGCAGTTCTTC.